The 26 T cell receptor beta chains below all came from one sample that was sequenced in a study of blood T cell repertoires in COVID-19. Profiling relied on immunoSEQ multiplex PCR, and the TCRdb table lists in-frame clones only, not all of them. The sample lists roughly 230,000 clones; approximately 92% were seen once. The specimen was peripheral blood. These receptor sequences come from a woman between 40 and 55 years old who had recovered from COVID-19.

V gene TRBV2 combines with J gene TRBJ2-1; unclear D gene. This CDR3 is 11 amino acids long. From germline, CDR1 is SNHLY and CDR2 FYNNEI. V dropped 4 bases and J dropped 9 bases, with 7 bases sitting between them. The CDR3 DNA sequence: TGTGCCAGCAGTGTTCGGAGTGAGCAGTTCTTC. Encoded protein: CASSVRSEQFF.

This chain connects TRBV28 to TRBJ1-5; 8 bases align to TRBD1. The V segment lost 4 bases and the J segment 0 bases; nucleotides outside the gene matches: 8. The CDR3 has 17 amino acids. CDR1 is MDHEN, CDR2 SYDVKM, per germline. The CDR3 spells CASSSYLTGASNQPQHF. The CDR3 nucleotides read TGTGCCAGCAGTTCCTACCTGACAGGGGCTAGCAATCAGCCCCAGCATTTT.

This chain uses TRBV5-1 with TRBJ1-1; D unresolved. The CDR3 is 14 residues long. Germline CDR1 and CDR2: SGHRS and YFSETQ. Between the trimmed V and J ends, which lost 1 base and 4 bases, there was a span of 11 bases. The CDR3 nucleotides are TGCGCCAGCAGCTTGTCATCGAGCCGCACTGAAGCTTTCTTT. Its protein is CASSLSSSRTEAFF.

The chain uses TRBV5-4 and TRBJ2-5; 10 bases map to TRBD1. The CDR3 is made up of 15 amino acids. V was clipped by 4 bases and J by 5 bases; unmatched bases: 8. Germline V gene lookup returns CDR1 SGHNT and CDR2 YYREEE (reference sequence). As DNA, the CDR3 is TGTGCCAGCAGCGGATGGGACAGGGGAGGGGAGACCCAGTACTTC. Translated: CASSGWDRGGETQYF.

The rearrangement joins TRBV29-1 to TRBJ2-5; 11 bases match TRBD2. This CDR3 contains 15 residues. The germline gives CDR1 SQVTM, CDR2 ANQGSEA. With 3 bases clipped from V and 4 bases from J, the junction kept 7 bases outside the gene matches. Here the CDR3 reads CSVDFPGTSGETQYF. As DNA, the CDR3 is TGCAGCGTTGACTTTCCCGGGACTAGCGGAGAGACCCAGTACTTC. Full variable domain (remainder filled in from reference TRBV29-1 and TRBJ2-5): SAVISQKPSRDICQRGTSLTIQCQVDSQVTMMFWYRQQPGQSLTLIATANQGSEATYESGFVIDKFPISRPNLTFSTLTVSNMSPEDSSIYLCSVDFPGTSGETQYFGPGTRLLVL.

The chain links TRBV11-2 to TRBJ1-4, with a weak D call TRBD1 (6 bases). Germline lookup yields CDR1 SGHAT and CDR2 FQNNGV. Trimming removed 4 bases at V and 1 base at J, with 22 bases between. CDR3 size: 19 residues. CDR3 region: CASSSLTGHGEGTNEKLFF. CDR3 coding DNA: TGTGCCAGCAGCTCCCTGACGGGACACGGGGAGGGAACTAATGAAAAACTGTTTTTT.

This clone appeared a single time. The gene calls are TRBV2 and TRBJ2-1, with TRBD2 identical over 7 bases. J was trimmed by 7 bases and V by 7 bases; bases with no gene match: 10. The CDR3 is 14 amino acids. The germline V gene has CDR1 SNHLY and CDR2 FYNNEI. The CDR3 spells CASKTWERGNEQFF. The DNA of the CDR3 is TGTGCCAGCAAGACCTGGGAGCGGGGAAATGAGCAGTTCTTC.

V usage is TRBV5-1 and J usage is TRBJ2-5; TRBD2 matches at 8 bases. This CDR3 spans 14 amino acids. V lost 2 bases and J lost 3; bases outside the gene matches: 3. Germline V gene sequence: CDR1 SGHRS, CDR2 YFSETQ. CDR3 sequence reads: CASSLGAGEETQYF. The CDR3 coding sequence is TGCGCCAGCAGCTTAGGAGCGGGGGAAGAGACCCAGTACTTC.

The chain joins TRBV4-1 to TRBJ1-6; TRBD1 aligns across 7 bases. V lost 0 bases to trimming and J lost 7 bases; unmatched junction nucleotides: 6. CDR3 length equals 16 residues. CDR1 and CDR2 (germline): MGHRA, YSYEKL. The CDR3 sequence: CASSQDVAGGNSPLHF. CDR3 bases: TGCGCCAGCAGCCAAGATGTTGCAGGGGGGAATTCACCCCTCCACTTT.

The gene calls are TRBV28 and TRBJ2-5, with TRBD1 identical over 7 bases. CDR1 and CDR2 (germline): MDHEN, SYDVKM. The V gene end was trimmed by 6 bases and the J gene end by 4 bases; junction bases not matched to a gene: 8. This CDR3 contains 14 residues. CDR3 in DNA: TGTGCCAGCAGAGCAACAGGGGCGGGAGAGACCCAGTACTTC. This sequence encodes CASRATGAGETQYF.

This chain connects TRBV30 to TRBJ1-4; weak D call: TRBD1 (5 bases). Germline CDR1 and CDR2: GTSNPN and SVGIG (reference sequence). This CDR3 is 14 amino acids long. Trimming shortened V by 2 bases and J by 6 bases, and 13 bases separated the two germline ends. DNA of the CDR3: TGTGCCTGGAGTACGGGGGGGTCGGATGAAAAACTGTTTTTT. It specifies CAWSTGGSDEKLFF.

This chain links TRBV11-1 with TRBJ2-1; 9 nucleotides match TRBD2. Germline trimming cut 1 base from V and 5 bases from J; bases unmatched to any gene: 3. This CDR3 has 15 residues. Germline-derived CDR1 and CDR2 are SGHAT and FQDESV (reference sequence). The CDR3 DNA follows: TGTGCCAGCAGCTTAGGAGCGGGGGGCAACAATGAGCAGTTCTTC. It yields the protein CASSLGAGGNNEQFF.

In its sample, this clone was seen a few times. V and J are TRBV7-9 and TRBJ1-1; possibly TRBD1 for D (6 bases). The germline V gene encodes CDR1 SEHNR and CDR2 FQNEAQ (reference sequence). CDR3 length equals 16 residues. V was clipped by 4 bases and J by 3 bases, with 18 bases between them. The CDR3 region has the DNA TGTGCCAGCAGCTCGATCCCTCAGGGGTTCGACACTGAAGCTTTCTTT. Amino acids: CASSSIPQGFDTEAFF.

The count of this clone is one. This chain joins TRBV5-1 and TRBJ2-7; 7 bases are shared with TRBD2. Germline V gene sequence: CDR1 SGHRS, CDR2 YFSETQ. The CDR3 extends over 15 amino acids. J was trimmed by 4 bases and V by 1 base; bases with no gene match: 8. CDR3 residues: CASSLSTSELYEQYF. CDR3 DNA sequence: TGCGCCAGCAGCTTGAGTACTAGCGAACTTTACGAGCAGTACTTC.

The gene calls are TRBV3-1 (or the pseudogene TRBV3-2) and TRBJ2-7; D gene ambiguous. Deletions cut 4 bases from V and 4 bases from J, with 14 bases between. The CDR3 runs to 14 residues. Germline V gene data show CDR1 as LGHDT and CDR2 as YNNKEL (reference sequence). In DNA, the CDR3 is TGTGCCAGCAGCCCGACCATATTCGGGTACGAGCAGTACGTC. Its protein is CASSPTIFGYEQYV.

V is TRBV19 and J is TRBJ2-1; 9 bases line up with TRBD2. The CDR3 spans 15 residues. V was pared by 0 bases and J by 9 bases, with 6 bases of the junction left unmatched. Germline values: CDR1 LNHDA, CDR2 SQIVND (reference sequence). The chain's CDR3 is CASSIDSGSLSEQFF. The CDR3 nucleotides are TGTGCCAGTAGTATAGATAGCGGGAGTCTTAGTGAGCAGTTCTTC.

V gene TRBV5-5 combines with J gene TRBJ2-7; 8 bases match TRBD2. Per the germline V gene, CDR1 is SGHKS and CDR2 is YYEKEE (reference sequence). Losses at the gene ends were 6 bases for V and 6 bases for J; bases not matched to a gene: 11. The length of the CDR3 is 14 residues. DNA of the CDR3: TGTGCCAGCACCTCGGGACTAGACCCCACCGAGCAGTACTTC. It codes for CASTSGLDPTEQYF.

The rearrangement uses TRBV9 and TRBJ2-7; TRBD1 matches 7 bases. CDR3 length: 14 amino acids. V dropped 0 bases and J dropped 6; count of bases not matched to a gene: 6. CDR1 is SGDLS, CDR2 YYNGEE, per germline. CDR3 loop: CASSVASAGGEQYF. The CDR3 DNA reads TGTGCCAGCAGCGTAGCTTCGGCAGGGGGCGAGCAGTACTTC.

The genes are TRBV27 and TRBJ1-5, with D unclear. Germline loops: CDR1 MNHEY, CDR2 SMNVEV (reference sequence). The CDR3 loop spans 16 amino acids. The V end lost 5 bases, the J end lost 0 bases, and 14 bases lay between the germline ends. Here the CDR3 reads CASSPRHTISNQPQHF. The CDR3 bases are TGTGCCAGCAGTCCCCGACACACCATTAGCAATCAGCCCCAGCATTTT.

The chain couples TRBV5-1 to TRBJ1-2; tentatively, D is TRBD1 (5 bases). Trimming removed 0 bases at V and 5 bases at J, with 11 bases between. Looked up from germline, CDR1 is SGHRS and CDR2 is YFSETQ. The CDR3 loop spans 14 amino acids. CDR3 amino acids: CASSLADGTYGYTF. Written as DNA, the CDR3 is TGCGCCAGCAGCTTGGCCGACGGGACTTATGGCTACACCTTC.

In DNA form, the CDR3 reads TGTGCCAGTAGTTCGGGGTTAACAGCTAACTATGGCTACACCTTC. As protein: CASSSGLTANYGYTF. This chain links TRBV19 with TRBJ1-2; no clear D gene. CDR1 and CDR2 from the germline V gene are LNHDA and SQIVND (reference sequence). This CDR3 has 15 amino acids. V was shortened by 5 bases and J by 0 bases, with 13 bases between the two germline ends.

The chain uses TRBV7-2 and TRBJ1-5; D remains ambiguous. V lost 5 bases and J 0 bases, leaving 11 bases between the germline ends. The CDR3 is 15 residues long. CDR1 is SGHTA and CDR2 is FQGNSA in the germline V gene. The CDR3 coding sequence is TGTGCCAGCAGCGCCCGGTCTCATAGCAATCAGCCCCAGCATTTT. Residues: CASSARSHSNQPQHF.

The genes are TRBV12-3 or TRBV12-4 and TRBJ2-1, with D uncertain. Trimming removed 2 bases from V and 9 bases from J, with 11 bases in between. The CDR3 sequence is 13 residues long. The CDR3 spells CASSLLQSGEQFF. As DNA, the CDR3 is TGTGCCAGCAGTTTACTACAGTCCGGTGAGCAGTTCTTC.

This chain links TRBV25-1 with TRBJ1-3; D is uncertain. Trimming cost V 4 bases and J 4 bases, with 11 bases left between them. Germline loops: CDR1 MGHDK, CDR2 SYGVNS. This CDR3 comprises 14 residues. CDR3 sequence reads: CASSGTSLGNTIYF. CDR3 sequence (DNA): TGTGCCAGCAGTGGGACTTCCCTAGGAAACACCATATATTTT.

The chain joins TRBV5-1 to TRBJ1-1, with unresolved D. Germline CDR1 is SGHRS and CDR2 is YFSETQ. The ends were cut back, 5 bases at V and 2 bases at J, with 13 bases in the middle. The CDR3 is 14 amino acids. In nucleotides, the CDR3 is TGCGCCAGCAGGCTCCGGACGGGAAACACTGAAGCTTTCTTT. Encoded protein: CASRLRTGNTEAFF.

The chain carries TRBV21-1 and TRBJ2-7; the D call in the table, TRBD1, was not verified against the DNA. TRBV21-1 is shown as a pseudogene. The CDR3 extends over 12 amino acids. The CDR3 region has the DNA TGTGCCAGCAGTAAGGACAGGGGGCCGCGGGTCTTC. Translation: CASSKDRGPRVF.